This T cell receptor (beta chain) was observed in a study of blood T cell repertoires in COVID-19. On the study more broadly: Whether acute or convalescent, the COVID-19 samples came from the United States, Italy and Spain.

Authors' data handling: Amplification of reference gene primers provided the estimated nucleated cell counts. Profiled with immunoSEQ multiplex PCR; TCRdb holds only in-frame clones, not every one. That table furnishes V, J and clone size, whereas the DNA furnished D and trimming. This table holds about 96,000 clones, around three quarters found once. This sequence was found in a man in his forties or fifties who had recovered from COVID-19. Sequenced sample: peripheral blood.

CDR3 sequence: CASRLAHMDRGNTEAFF. DNA of the CDR3: TGTGCAAGTCGCTTAGCGCATATGGACAGGGGCAACACTGAAGCTTTCTTT. The chain recombines TRBV12-2 with TRBJ1-1; the tabulated D call, TRBD1, remains unverified against the DNA. TRBV12-2 counts as a pseudogene. The CDR3 totals 17 residues.